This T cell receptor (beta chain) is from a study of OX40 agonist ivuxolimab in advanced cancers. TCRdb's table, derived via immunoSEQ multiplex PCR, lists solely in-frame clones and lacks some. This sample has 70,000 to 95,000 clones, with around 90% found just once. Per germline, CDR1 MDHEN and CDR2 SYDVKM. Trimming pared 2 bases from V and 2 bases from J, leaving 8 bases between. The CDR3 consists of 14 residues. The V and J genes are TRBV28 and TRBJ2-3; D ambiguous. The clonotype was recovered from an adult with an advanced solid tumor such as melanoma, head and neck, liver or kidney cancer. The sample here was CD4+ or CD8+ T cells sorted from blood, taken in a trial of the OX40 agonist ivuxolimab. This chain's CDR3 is CASSLAESTDTQYF. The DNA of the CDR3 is TGTGCCAGCAGTTTAGCAGAATCCACAGATACGCAGTATTTT.